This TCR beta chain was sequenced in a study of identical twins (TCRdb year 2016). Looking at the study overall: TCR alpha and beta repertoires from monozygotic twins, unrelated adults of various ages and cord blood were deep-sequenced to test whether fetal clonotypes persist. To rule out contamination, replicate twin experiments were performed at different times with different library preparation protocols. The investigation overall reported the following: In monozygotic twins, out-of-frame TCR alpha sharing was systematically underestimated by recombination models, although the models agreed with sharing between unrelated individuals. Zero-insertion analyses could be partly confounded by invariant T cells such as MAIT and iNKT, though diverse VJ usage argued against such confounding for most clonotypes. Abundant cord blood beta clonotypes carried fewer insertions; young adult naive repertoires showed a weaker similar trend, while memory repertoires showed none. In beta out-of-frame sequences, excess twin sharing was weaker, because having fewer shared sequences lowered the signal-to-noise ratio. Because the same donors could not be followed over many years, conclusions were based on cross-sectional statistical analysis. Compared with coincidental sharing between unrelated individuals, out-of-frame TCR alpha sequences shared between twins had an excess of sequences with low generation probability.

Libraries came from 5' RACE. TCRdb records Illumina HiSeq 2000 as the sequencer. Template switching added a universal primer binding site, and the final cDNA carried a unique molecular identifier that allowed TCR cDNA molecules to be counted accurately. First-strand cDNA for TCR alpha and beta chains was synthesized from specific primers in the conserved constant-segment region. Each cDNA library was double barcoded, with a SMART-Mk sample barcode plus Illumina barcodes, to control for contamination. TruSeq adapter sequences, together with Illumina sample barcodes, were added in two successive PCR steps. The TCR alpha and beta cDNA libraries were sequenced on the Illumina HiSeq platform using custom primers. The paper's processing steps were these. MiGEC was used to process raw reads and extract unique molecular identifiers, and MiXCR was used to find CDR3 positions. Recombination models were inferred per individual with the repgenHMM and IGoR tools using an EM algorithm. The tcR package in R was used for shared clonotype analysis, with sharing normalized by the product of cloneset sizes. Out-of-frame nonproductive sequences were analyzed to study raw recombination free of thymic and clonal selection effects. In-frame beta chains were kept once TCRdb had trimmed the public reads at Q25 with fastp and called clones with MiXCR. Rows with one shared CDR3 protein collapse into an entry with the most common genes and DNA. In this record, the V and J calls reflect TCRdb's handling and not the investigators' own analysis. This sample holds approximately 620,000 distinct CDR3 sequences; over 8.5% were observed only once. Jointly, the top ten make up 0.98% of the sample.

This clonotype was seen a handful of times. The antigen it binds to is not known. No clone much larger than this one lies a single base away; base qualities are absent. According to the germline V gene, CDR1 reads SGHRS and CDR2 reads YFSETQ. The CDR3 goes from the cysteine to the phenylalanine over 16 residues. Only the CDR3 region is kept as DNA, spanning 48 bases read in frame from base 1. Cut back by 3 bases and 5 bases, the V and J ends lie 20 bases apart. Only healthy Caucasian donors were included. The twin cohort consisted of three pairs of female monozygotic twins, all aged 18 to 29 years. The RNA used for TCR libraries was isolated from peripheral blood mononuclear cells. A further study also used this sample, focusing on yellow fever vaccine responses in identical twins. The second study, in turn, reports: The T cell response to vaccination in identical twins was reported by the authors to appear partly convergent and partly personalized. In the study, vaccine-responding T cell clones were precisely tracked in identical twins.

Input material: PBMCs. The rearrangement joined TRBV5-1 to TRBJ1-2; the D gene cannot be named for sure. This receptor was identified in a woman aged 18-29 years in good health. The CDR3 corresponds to CASSSTGAPGDYGYTF. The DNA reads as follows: TGCGCCAGCAGCTCAACTGGCGCACCGGGCGATTATGGCTACACCTTC.